What follows are 3 T cell receptor beta chains derived from one specimen sequenced in a study of T cell repertoires in cytomegalovirus infection. No antigen has been assigned to these receptors. Via MiXCR, TCRdb re-called the reads, giving one row per CDR3 protein. The sample lists 450,000 to 600,000 distinct CDR3 sequences, approximately 46% occurring once. Specimen: cultured PBMCs, collected from culture after CMV antigen stimulation. Source of these receptors: a human donor in good health (CMV status not recorded). Some clones in this sample may be carry-over from other donors' samples.

This chain connects TRBV7-9 to TRBJ2-3; 7 bases match TRBD2. CDR3 length equals 16 residues. The junction had 6 bases not matched to a gene; V was cut back by 1 base and J by 2 bases. CDR1 and CDR2 from the germline V gene are SEHNR and FQNEAQ (reference sequence). The CDR3 region has the DNA TGTGCCAGCAGCTTAGGGCCCAGCGGGAACACAGATACGCAGTATTTT. It is translated as CASSLGPSGNTDTQYF.

This clonotype was found a few times. The rearrangement joins TRBV7-9 to TRBJ2-1; 11 positions match TRBD2. CDR3 size: 16 residues. Germline V gene sequence: CDR1 SEHNR, CDR2 FQNEAQ (reference sequence). Trimming at V came to 2 bases and at J to 4 bases, leaving 4 bases not matched to a gene. The CDR3 sequence is CASSLTGTSGYNEQFF. DNA for the CDR3: TGTGCCAGCAGCTTAACCGGGACTAGCGGATACAATGAGCAGTTCTTC.

The genes are TRBV6-2 or TRBV6-3 and TRBJ2-7; TRBD2 matches 12 bases. Trimming at V came to 8 bases and at J to 3 bases, leaving 2 bases not matched to a gene. The CDR3 is made up of 13 amino acids. Germline CDR1 and CDR2: MNHEY and SVGEGT. CDR3 protein: CASRTSGNYEQYF. As DNA, the CDR3 is TGTGCCAGCCGGACTAGCGGGAACTACGAGCAGTACTTC.